These T cell receptor beta chains were read from a single sample in a study of regulatory T cells in long-lasting Graves disease. MiXCR was run by TCRdb on the multiplex PCR reads, yielding one entry per CDR3 protein. The profile shows about 560,000 distinct CDR3 sequences, roughly a sixth of them singletons. These records were also assigned to another study, of T cells in Graves' hyperthyroidism and ophthalmopathy.

This material consisted of peripheral blood mononuclear cells (PBMCs), taken at new diagnosis, from a patient treated with antithyroid drugs. The source of these receptors is a man between 18 and 35 years old with Graves disease. CDR3s include the opening cysteine and the closing phenylalanine or tryptophan. The D gene is left open where the match is weak. Clone size is stated in some rows and not others, as once, few, many or a class when expanded.

TRBD1,TRBJ1-1,many,TRBV12-3/TRBV12-4,17,TGTGCCAGCAGCCCGGGACAGGGTCGGTCTGGAGGGGGTGAAGCTTTCTTT,CASSPGQGRSGGGEAFF
-,TRBJ1-4,many,TRBV12-3/TRBV12-4,13,TGTGCCAGCAGAGAGGACCTTAATGAAAAACTGTTTTTT,CASREDLNEKLFF
-,TRBJ1-1,many,TRBV27,14,TGTGCCAGCACCGCTAACCCTGTGACCACTGAAGCTTTCTTT,CASTANPVTTEAFF
-,TRBJ2-1,many,TRBV11-2,12,TGTGCCAGCAGCTTAAACTCTAATGAGCAGTTCTTC,CASSLNSNEQFF
-,TRBJ1-5,-,TRBV9,15,TGTGCCAGCAGCGTAGATGTCGGGGGGAGCCAGCCCCAGCATTTT,CASSVDVGGSQPQHF
TRBD2,TRBJ2-3,few,TRBV14,16,TGTGCCAGCAGCCAAGATCCAGCGGGAGGCATAGATACGCAGTATTTT,CASSQDPAGGIDTQYF
TRBD1,TRBJ1-1,many,TRBV20-1,17,TGCAGTGCTAGACAGGACAGGGGGTTACTGGGAACCACTGAAGCTTTCTTT,CSARQDRGLLGTTEAFF
TRBD2,TRBJ2-7,many,TRBV6-1,15,TGTGCCAGCAGTAAAGGGACTAGCGGGCCGGCGCAGCAGTACTTC,CASSKGTSGPAQQYF
-,TRBJ2-7,many,TRBV20-1,13,TGCAGTGCTAGGGACCATAGCTCCTACGAGCAGTACTTC,CSARDHSSYEQYF
-,TRBJ1-2,-,TRBV20-1,13,TGCAGTGCTAGCTCCAGGGGTAGCTATGGCTACACCTTC,CSASSRGSYGYTF
-,TRBJ2-5,many,TRBV6-5,15,TGTGCCAGCAGTTCTTTAGGGGACCCCCAAGAGACCCAGTACTTC,CASSSLGDPQETQYF
-,TRBJ2-7,many,TRBV11-2,15,TGTGCCAGCAGCTTTTTAGCGGCTCGCGGTCACGAGCAGTACTTC,CASSFLAARGHEQYF
TRBD2,TRBJ2-3,-,TRBV4-1,16,TGCGCCAGCAGCCAAGCTCGTGGACTAGAAGCAGATACGCAGTATTTT,CASSQARGLEADTQYF
-,TRBJ2-3,many,TRBV27,15,TGTGCCAGCAGTTTATCGTCCTTCGGCACAGATACGCAGTATTTT,CASSLSSFGTDTQYF
TRBD2,TRBJ2-1,few,TRBV29-1,13,TGCGGCGTTGGGACTAGCGGTAACAATGAGCAGTTCTTC,CGVGTSGNNEQFF
TRBD1,TRBJ2-2,many,TRBV30,13,TGTGCCTGGAGCACCCAGGGGGCCGGGGAGCTGTTTTTT,CAWSTQGAGELFF
-,TRBJ2-7,-,TRBV7-6,13,TGTGCCAGCAGCTTAGCCAACGCCTACGAGCGGTACTTC,CASSLANAYERYF
-,TRBJ1-2,many,TRBV27,14,TGTGCCAGCAGCTTAGGAGGGACTAACTATGGCTACACCTTC,CASSLGGTNYGYTF
-,TRBJ2-1,few,TRBV11-2,16,TGTGCCAGCAGCTCAGGCTTAGGGACTGCCGTTGAGGAGCAGTTCTTC,CASSSGLGTAVEEQFF
-,TRBJ2-2,few,TRBV10-3,15,TGTGCCACAGGCGCCTCCCCCCCGAACACCGGGGAGCTGTTTTTT,CATGASPPNTGELFF
-,TRBJ1-5,-,TRBV20-1,13,TGCAGTGCTAGAGGGCAAGAGAATCAGCCCCAGCATTTT,CSARGQENQPQHF
-,TRBJ2-4,few,TRBV4-1,16,TGCGCCAGCAGCCAAGCATCGGACGGAGCCAAAAACATTCAGTACTTC,CASSQASDGAKNIQYF
-,TRBJ2-5,many,TRBV20-1,13,TGCAGTGCTAGGGGCGGGGGCCGAGGGACCCAGTACTTC,CSARGGGRGTQYF
TRBD2,TRBJ2-2,-,TRBV27,15,TGTGCCAGCAGTCCGGCGGGAGTAAACACCGGGGAGCTGTTTTTT,CASSPAGVNTGELFF
TRBD2,TRBJ2-7,many,TRBV6-2/TRBV6-3,16,TGTGCCACAGCCATCAACCCTCCGGGACTAGCGGGTCGGCAGTACTTC,CATAINPPGLAGRQYF
-,TRBJ2-5,many,TRBV12-3/TRBV12-4,13,TGTGCCAGCAGTTTATATGGGGGTGAGACCCAGTACTTC,CASSLYGGETQYF
-,TRBJ2-3,many,TRBV11-2,12,TGTGCCAGCAGCGAAACTGGATTCCACCAGTATTTT,CASSETGFHQYF
-,TRBJ2-7,many,TRBV20-1,11,TGCAGTGCTAGAGATTTGGGCAGGGTCCTTTTC,CSARDLGRVLF
TRBD2,TRBJ2-7,few,TRBV9,16,TGTGCCAGCAGCCCCCGGGGAACAGCGGGAGCCTACGAGCAGTACTTC,CASSPRGTAGAYEQYF
-,TRBJ2-2,few,TRBV10-2,12,TGCGCCAGCAGTGACTCATCCGGGGAGCTGTTTTTT,CASSDSSGELFF
TRBD2,TRBJ2-7,-,TRBV4-1,17,TGCGCCAGCAGCCACAGGGGGACTAGCGGGGGTACCTACGAGCAGTACTTC,CASSHRGTSGGTYEQYF
TRBD1,TRBJ2-1,many,TRBV7-9,14,TGTGCCAGCAGCTTAACCCCGGGGACAGGAGAGCAGTTCTTC,CASSLTPGTGEQFF
-,TRBJ1-1,many,TRBV12-3/TRBV12-4,13,TGTGCCAGCAGTTGGGCATGGGAAAGTGAAGCTTTCTTT,CASSWAWESEAFF
-,TRBJ1-6,many,TRBV2,14,TGTGCCAGCAGTGGACTAACGGGGCAATCACCCCTCCACTTT,CASSGLTGQSPLHF
-,TRBJ1-5,many,TRBV2,14,TGTGCCAGCAGAGGTAGTCAGGGGAAACAGCCCCAGCATTTT,CASRGSQGKQPQHF
-,TRBJ2-2,-,TRBV19,14,TGTGCCAGTAGGAGGCCGGGGGGCGCCGGGGAGCTGTTTTTT,CASRRPGGAGELFF
-,TRBJ1-2,-,TRBV4-1,15,TGCGCCAGCAGCCAAGAATCACAGGCCCTCTATGGCTACACCTTC,CASSQESQALYGYTF
TRBD1,TRBJ2-7,-,TRBV28,16,TGTGCCAGCAGTTCCCGGGACAGAGGACGTGCCTACGAGCAGTACTTC,CASSSRDRGRAYEQYF
TRBD2,TRBJ2-2,-,TRBV27,17,TGTGCCAGCAGTATGGTAGCGGGAGTCGGGAACACCGGGGAGCTGTTTTTT,CASSMVAGVGNTGELFF
-,TRBJ1-5,-,TRBV25-1,13,TGTGCCAGCACGACAGGCCTCGACCAGCCCCAGCATTTT,CASTTGLDQPQHF
TRBD2,TRBJ2-2,many,TRBV9,16,TGTGCCAGCAGCCTCGACAGCGGGAGAATCACCGGGGAGCTGTTTTTT,CASSLDSGRITGELFF
-,TRBJ2-1,once,TRBV15,15,TGTGCCACCAGCAGCCTAGGAGGACGCGGCAATGAGCAGTTCTTC,CATSSLGGRGNEQFF
-,TRBJ2-3,many,TRBV7-8,13,TGTGCCAGCAGCTTAGCAAGGGCAGATACGCAGTATTTT,CASSLARADTQYF
-,TRBJ2-7,many,TRBV2,12,TGTGCCAGCAGTGAAGCGCGGTACGAGCAGTACTTC,CASSEARYEQYF
TRBD1,TRBJ2-2,few,TRBV27,16,TGTGCCAGCAGCTCCCTGGACAGGGCGAACACCGGGGAGCTGTTTTTT,CASSSLDRANTGELFF
TRBD1,TRBJ2-1,many,TRBV18,14,TGTGCCAGCAGTCCCGACAGGGTATACAATGAGCAGTTCTTC,CASSPDRVYNEQFF
TRBD2,TRBJ2-5,-,TRBV10-2,17,TGCGCCAGCAGCCGATCAACTAGCGGGAGGGCCTCGGAGACCCAGTACTTC,CASSRSTSGRASETQYF
-,TRBJ2-1,-,TRBV4-1,14,TGCGCCAGCAGCCAGGGGGTTCACTACAATGAGCAGTTCTTC,CASSQGVHYNEQFF
-,TRBJ2-7,-,TRBV7-3,13,TGTGCCAGCAGCCCCGGGCCTACGGGCGAGCAGTACTTC,CASSPGPTGEQYF
TRBD2,TRBJ2-3,many,TRBV7-8,18,TGTGCCAGCAGCTTAGGCGGGACTAGCGGGAGTAACACAGATACGCAGTATTTT,CASSLGGTSGSNTDTQYF
-,TRBJ2-5,few,TRBV20-1,15,TGCAGTGCTAGAGCCGTGCAGGGGGGGAGAGAGACCCAGTACTTC,CSARAVQGGRETQYF
TRBD2,TRBJ2-1,-,TRBV30,16,TGTGCCTGGAGTGTTTGTCTCGGGAGGGCCCACAATGAGCAGTTCTTC,CAWSVCLGRAHNEQFF
TRBD1,TRBJ1-2,many,TRBV30,13,TGTGCCTGGAGAGAGGCAGGGGGTAACGGCTACACCTTC,CAWREAGGNGYTF
-,TRBJ2-3,once,TRBV12-3/TRBV12-4,13,TGTGCCAGCAGCACGCCCCCGTCAGATACGCAGTATTTT,CASSTPPSDTQYF